This T cell receptor beta chain was sequenced in a study of blood T cell repertoires in COVID-19. Study details: Acute and convalescent COVID-19 samples came from the United States, Italy and Spain. T cells, B-cell-depleted T cells, or PBMCs supplied cDNA or gDNA.

The CDR3 spans 13 residues. Trimming removed 6 bases from V and 5 bases from J; junction bases left unmatched: 6. Germline CDR1 and CDR2: MNHEY and SMNVEV (reference sequence). Produced via immunoSEQ multiplex PCR; TCRdb's table is partial and in-frame only. The repertoire holds 300,000 or so clones, with around 87% as singletons. The specimen sequenced was peripheral blood. The V gene is TRBV27, the J gene TRBJ2-5; 7 nucleotides match TRBD1. The clonotype comes from a woman aged 50 to 65 who had recovered from COVID-19. The CDR3 region is CASRDRRGETQYF. CDR3 bases: TGTGCCAGCAGGGACAGGAGAGGGGAGACCCAGTACTTC.